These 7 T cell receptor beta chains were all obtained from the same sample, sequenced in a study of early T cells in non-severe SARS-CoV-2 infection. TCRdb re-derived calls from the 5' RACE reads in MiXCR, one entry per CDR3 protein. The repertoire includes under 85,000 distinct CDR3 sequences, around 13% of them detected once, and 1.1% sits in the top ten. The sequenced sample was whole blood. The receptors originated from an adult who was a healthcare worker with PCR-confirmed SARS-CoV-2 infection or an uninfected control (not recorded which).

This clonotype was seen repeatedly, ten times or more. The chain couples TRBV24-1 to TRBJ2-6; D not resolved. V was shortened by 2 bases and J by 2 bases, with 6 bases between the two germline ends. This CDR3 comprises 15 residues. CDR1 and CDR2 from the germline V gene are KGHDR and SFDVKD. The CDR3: CATSDSQPGANVLTF. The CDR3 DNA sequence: TGTGCCACCAGTGATTCACAGCCTGGGGCCAACGTCCTGACTTTC.

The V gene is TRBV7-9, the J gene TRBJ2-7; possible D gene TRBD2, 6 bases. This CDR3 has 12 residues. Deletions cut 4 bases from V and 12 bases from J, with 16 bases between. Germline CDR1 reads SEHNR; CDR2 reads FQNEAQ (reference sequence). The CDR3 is CASSSPGAILYF. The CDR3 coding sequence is TGTGCCAGCAGCTCCCCGGGAGCTATTCTGTACTTC.

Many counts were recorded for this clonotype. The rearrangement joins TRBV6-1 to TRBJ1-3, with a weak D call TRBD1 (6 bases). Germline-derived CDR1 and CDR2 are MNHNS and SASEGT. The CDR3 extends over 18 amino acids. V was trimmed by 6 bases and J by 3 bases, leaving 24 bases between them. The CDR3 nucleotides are TGTGCCAGCAGCCTAAACCCCCTACAGGGTGGAGATGGAAACACCATATATTTT. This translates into CASSLNPLQGGDGNTIYF.

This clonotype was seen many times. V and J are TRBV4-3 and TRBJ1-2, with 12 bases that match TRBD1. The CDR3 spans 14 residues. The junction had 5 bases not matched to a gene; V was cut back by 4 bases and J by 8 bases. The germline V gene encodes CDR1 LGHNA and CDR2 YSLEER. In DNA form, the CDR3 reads TGCGCCAGCAGCCCGGGACAGGGGGCGCGGGGCTACACCTTC. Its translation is CASSPGQGARGYTF.

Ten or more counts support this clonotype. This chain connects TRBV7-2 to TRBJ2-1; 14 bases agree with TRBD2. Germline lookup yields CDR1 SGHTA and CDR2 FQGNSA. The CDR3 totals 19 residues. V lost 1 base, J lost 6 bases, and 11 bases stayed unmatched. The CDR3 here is CASSLEPGLAGGQTNEQFF. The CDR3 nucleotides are TGTGCCAGCAGCTTAGAACCAGGACTAGCGGGGGGCCAAACCAATGAGCAGTTCTTC.

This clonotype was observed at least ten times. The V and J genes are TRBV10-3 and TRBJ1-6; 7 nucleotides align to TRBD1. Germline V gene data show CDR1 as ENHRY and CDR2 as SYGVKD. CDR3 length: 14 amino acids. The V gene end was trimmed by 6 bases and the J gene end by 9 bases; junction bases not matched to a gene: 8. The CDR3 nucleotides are TGTGCCATCAGGAGGGGACAGCAAGGTTCACCCCTCCACTTT. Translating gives CAIRRGQQGSPLHF.

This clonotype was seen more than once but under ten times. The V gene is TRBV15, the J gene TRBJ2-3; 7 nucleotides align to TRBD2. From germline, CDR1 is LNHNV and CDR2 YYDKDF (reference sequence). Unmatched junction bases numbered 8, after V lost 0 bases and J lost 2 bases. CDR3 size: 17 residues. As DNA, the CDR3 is TGTGCCACCAGCAGAGATGGTCCAGCGGGGCCCACAGATACGCAGTATTTT. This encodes CATSRDGPAGPTDTQYF.